A single sample is the source of the 30 T cell receptor beta chains below, sequenced in a study of blood T cell repertoires in COVID-19. Clones were sequenced by immunoSEQ multiplex PCR, and TCRdb holds only the in-frame ones, with some missing. The sample yields 160,000 or so clones, roughly 80% seen once. The source material was PBMCs or T cells enriched from blood (not recorded which). These receptors were collected from a woman aged 40-49 years with acute COVID-19.

The chain combines TRBV19 with TRBJ2-1, with a weak D call TRBD2 (5 bases). Germline CDR1 reads LNHDA; CDR2 reads SQIVND (reference sequence). This CDR3 spans 16 amino acids. The V end was cut by 2 bases, the J end by 0 bases, with 11 bases between. CDR3 DNA: TGTGCCAGTAGTATAAGCGACTACCTCTCCTACAATGAGCAGTTCTTC. This translates into CASSISDYLSYNEQFF.

This chain connects TRBV14 to TRBJ2-3, with 9 bases matching TRBD1. V trimming: 4 bases; J trimming: 9 bases; junction bases outside the gene matches: 5. The CDR3 is 13 residues long. From germline, CDR1 is SGHDN and CDR2 FVKESK. The CDR3 region has the DNA TGTGCCAGCAGCCGGGGGACAGGGTCCACGCAGTATTTT. Translation: CASSRGTGSTQYF.

V usage is TRBV7-9 and J usage is TRBJ1-1; D gene ambiguous. The CDR3 extends over 13 amino acids. Germline V CDR1 and CDR2: SEHNR, FQNEAQ (reference sequence). V was pared by 8 bases and J by 9 bases, with 19 bases between. The CDR3 reads CASRGPFMEQAFF. In nucleotides, the CDR3 is TGTGCCAGCCGAGGCCCCTTTATGGAACAAGCTTTCTTT.

The rearrangement links TRBV7-3 to TRBJ2-1, with 8 positions matching TRBD2. The germline gives CDR1 SGHTA, CDR2 FQGTGA. The V and J ends lost 5 bases and 8 bases, in that order; junction bases with no gene match: 5. The CDR3 runs to 13 residues. CDR3 sequence: CASSQGLADEQFF. CDR3 coding DNA: TGTGCCAGCAGCCAAGGACTAGCTGATGAGCAGTTCTTC.

For the CDR3, the DNA is TGCGCCAGCAGCTTGGGAGCTAGCGGGACAACAGATACGCAGTATTTT. This encodes CASSLGASGTTDTQYF. This chain joins TRBV5-1 and TRBJ2-3, with 9 bases identical to TRBD2. CDR3 length: 16 residues. With 0 bases clipped from V and 3 bases from J, the junction kept 5 bases outside the gene matches. The germline gives CDR1 SGHRS, CDR2 YFSETQ.

The J gene is TRBJ1-1, the V gene TRBV27, with D perhaps TRBD1 (6 bases). The germline V gene has CDR1 MNHEY and CDR2 SMNVEV (reference sequence). Trimming removed 0 bases from V and 2 bases from J, with 10 bases in between. The CDR3 runs to 15 residues. The CDR3 coding sequence is TGTGCCAGCAGTTTATCAAAAGGGGGAAACACTGAAGCTTTCTTT. Protein: CASSLSKGGNTEAFF.

The V gene is TRBV11-2, the J gene TRBJ2-1, with TRBD1 matching over 8 bases. Germline-derived CDR1 and CDR2 are SGHAT and FQNNGV. V shed 3 bases, J shed 6 bases, and the junction held 13 bases outside the gene matches. The CDR3 has 17 amino acids. CDR3 in amino acids: CASSFLIQGAGVNEQFF. The CDR3 region has the DNA TGTGCCAGCAGCTTTCTCATCCAGGGGGCCGGTGTCAATGAGCAGTTCTTC.

This clone was detected only once. The chain employs TRBV9 and TRBJ2-7; D call uncertain. The ends were cut back, 4 bases at V and 2 bases at J, with 13 bases in the middle. Germline CDR1 is SGDLS and CDR2 is YYNGEE. CDR3 length: 14 amino acids. CDR3 bases: TGTGCCAGCAGCCCCCGGGTTACTACCTACGAGCAGTACTTC. Translating it yields CASSPRVTTYEQYF. Full variable domain (missing parts from reference TRBV9 and TRBJ2-7): DSGVTQTPKHLITATGQRVTLRCSPRSGDLSVYWYQQSLDQGLQFLIQYYNGEERAKGNILERFSAQQFPDLHSELNLSSLELGDSALYFCASSPRVTTYEQYFGPGTRLTVT.

This chain connects TRBV30 to TRBJ1-2; possibly TRBD1 for D (5 bases). CDR1 is GTSNPN and CDR2 is SVGIG in the germline V gene (reference sequence). CDR3 length equals 16 residues. V gave up 0 bases and J gave up 8 bases, with 22 bases separating them. DNA for the CDR3: TGTGCCTGGAGTGTACGTTACGAGGGGCACGGGGGGGGCTACACCTTC. The encoded protein is CAWSVRYEGHGGGYTF.

The sample holds a few counts of this clone. V gene TRBV5-1 combines with J gene TRBJ1-2, with 7 bases lining up with TRBD1. Germline V CDR1 and CDR2: SGHRS, YFSETQ. CDR3 length: 13 residues. J lost 8 bases, V lost 4 bases, and 8 bases had no gene match. The CDR3 DNA is TGCGCCAGCAGCCTCAGGGGGGACAGAGGCTACACCTTC. Translating gives CASSLRGDRGYTF.

V is TRBV10-1 and J is TRBJ2-3; 11 bases are a match to TRBD2. J was trimmed by 0 bases and V by 4 bases; bases with no gene match: 0. This CDR3 is 15 amino acids long. Germline CDR1 WNHNN, CDR2 SYGVQD (reference sequence). CDR3 residues: CASSGTSGSTDTQYF. Written as DNA, the CDR3 is TGCGCCAGCAGTGGGACTAGCGGGAGCACAGATACGCAGTATTTT.

J is TRBJ2-1 and V is TRBV9; maybe TRBD2 (5 bases). Germline V lookup: CDR1 SGDLS, CDR2 YYNGEE. This CDR3 region has 15 residues. V lost 0 bases to trimming and J lost 9 bases, with 16 bases between them. CDR3 residues: CASSVEASPRSEQFF. The CDR3 DNA follows: TGTGCCAGCAGCGTAGAGGCTAGCCCACGGAGTGAGCAGTTCTTC. Drawing the rest from reference TRBV9 and TRBJ2-1, the complete variable domain is DSGVTQTPKHLITATGQRVTLRCSPRSGDLSVYWYQQSLDQGLQFLIQYYNGEERAKGNILERFSAQQFPDLHSELNLSSLELGDSALYFCASSVEASPRSEQFFGPGTRLTVL.

To note about this clone: This CDR3 is also generated by other DNA sequences in the sample. J is TRBJ1-2 and V is TRBV3-1 (or the pseudogene TRBV3-2), with TRBD1 as a possible D gene (6 bases). There are 16 residues in the CDR3. Germline CDR1 reads LGHDT; CDR2 reads YNNKEL (reference sequence). The ends were cut back, 2 bases at V and 0 bases at J, with 13 bases in the middle. In DNA, the CDR3 is TGTGCCAGCAGCCAAAGCGGACAGAGAGCTAACTATGGCTACACCTTC. The encoded protein is CASSQSGQRANYGYTF.

The genes are TRBV27 and TRBJ1-4, with unresolved D. V was cut by 6 bases and J by 6 bases, with 14 bases left in between. CDR3 length: 14 amino acids. Germline assignment: CDR1 MNHEY and CDR2 SMNVEV (reference sequence). CDR3 DNA: TGTGCCAGCAGGTCCGCTGGCATCCATGAAAAACTGTTTTTT. Translated: CASRSAGIHEKLFF.

This chain uses TRBV7-8 with TRBJ2-1; 9 nucleotides match TRBD2. The CDR3 contains 16 residues. The trim removed 4 bases at V and 2 bases at J, leaving 6 bases unmatched. Germline V gene sequence: CDR1 SGHVS, CDR2 FQNEAQ. CDR3 DNA sequence: TGTGCCAGCAGCTGGGGGGCTAGCGGGGCCTACAATGAGCAGTTCTTC. Amino acid sequence: CASSWGASGAYNEQFF.

CDR3: CASSDRIALAGVNEQFF. Here the CDR3 DNA reads TGCGCCAGCAGCGACCGCATCGCACTAGCGGGAGTCAATGAGCAGTTCTTC. The chain recombines TRBV5-1 with TRBJ2-1, with 11 bases that match TRBD2. The V gene's germline CDR1 is SGHRS and CDR2 YFSETQ. The CDR3 totals 17 residues. Trimming took 4 bases from V and 6 from J; bases not matched to a gene: 12.

In this sample, this clone turned up once. The rearrangement uses TRBV11-2 and TRBJ2-2; the match to TRBD2 covers 10 bases. Germline values: CDR1 SGHAT, CDR2 FQNNGV. With V trimmed by 0 bases and J by 3 bases, 7 bases remained unmatched. This CDR3 has 18 residues. The CDR3 DNA reads as TGTGCCAGCAGCTTAGAGGGAGGCGGACTAGCGGACACCGGGGAGCTGTTTTTT. Protein product: CASSLEGGGLADTGELFF.

This chain links TRBV15 with TRBJ1-3; D uncertain. The CDR3 consists of 16 residues. The germline CDR1 and CDR2 sequences are LNHNV and YYDKDF (reference sequence). Trimming left V 0 bases short and J 2 bases short, with 11 bases between. The CDR3 spells CATSRDLLAPGNTIYF. CDR3 DNA sequence: TGTGCCACCAGCAGAGATCTCCTAGCCCCTGGAAACACCATATATTTT.

The chain joins TRBV18 to TRBJ2-3, with D maybe TRBD2 (5 bases). The V end lost 3 bases, the J end lost 3 bases, and 13 bases lay between the germline ends. The CDR3 loop spans 15 amino acids. Germline lookup yields CDR1 KGHSH and CDR2 LQKENI. DNA of the CDR3: TGTGCCAGCTCACCTCTAGTCGGGGTGACAGATACGCAGTATTTT. Translated: CASSPLVGVTDTQYF.

This clone is a singleton in its sample. This rearrangement joins TRBV5-1 to TRBJ2-7; 7 bases align to TRBD1. The ends lost 4 bases at V and 1 base at J; junction bases unmatched: 8. In germline, CDR1 is SGHRS, CDR2 YFSETQ. This CDR3 comprises 15 residues. The CDR3 reads CASSARQGRSYEQYF. CDR3 DNA: TGCGCCAGCAGCGCAAGACAGGGTAGGTCCTACGAGCAGTACTTC.

As for this clone: The same CDR3 can be traced to other DNA sequences in this sample. This chain connects TRBV28 to TRBJ1-4, with TRBD1 matching 9 bases. Germline values: CDR1 MDHEN, CDR2 SYDVKM. This CDR3 has 15 residues. V shed 5 bases and J 5 bases; nucleotides not matched to a gene: 6. For the CDR3, the DNA is TGTGCCAGCAGTCTTCCGGGACAGGGAAATGAAAAACTGTTTTTT. Protein sequence: CASSLPGQGNEKLFF.

This sequence joins TRBV27 and TRBJ1-2; maybe TRBD1 (6 bases). CDR3 length equals 14 residues. V shed 5 bases and J shed 8 bases, with 18 bases lying between them. Germline V CDR1 and CDR2: MNHEY, SMNVEV (reference sequence). This CDR3 is CASSLAGAYSGYTF. For the CDR3, the DNA is TGTGCCAGCAGTCTGGCGGGGGCCTATTCGGGCTACACCTTC.

The chain links TRBV19 to TRBJ1-1, with 12 bases matching TRBD1. J gave up 5 bases and V 6 bases, and 4 bases lay outside the gene matches. CDR1 and CDR2 from the germline V gene are LNHDA and SQIVND (reference sequence). The CDR3 contains 14 residues. CDR3 nucleotide sequence: TGTGCCAGTAGGGGGGACAGGGGGCGGACTGAAGCTTTCTTT. This codes for CASRGDRGRTEAFF.

This clone has just a few counts. The chain recombines TRBV7-3 with TRBJ2-7; 10 bases match TRBD2. V shed 6 bases and J 6 bases; nucleotides not matched to a gene: 8. The CDR3 loop spans 14 amino acids. Germline lookup yields CDR1 SGHTA and CDR2 FQGTGA. The CDR3 DNA reads TGTGCCAGCAGACCGCTAGCGGGAGTGCTCGAGCAGTACGTC. This translates into CASRPLAGVLEQYV.

This chain uses TRBV5-4 with TRBJ2-1; possibly TRBD2 for D (5 bases). The CDR3 consists of 15 residues. Germline V gene lookup returns CDR1 SGHNT and CDR2 YYREEE (reference sequence). The ends were cut back, 0 bases at V and 8 bases at J, with 15 bases in the middle. CDR3 amino acids: CASSLAGSVPYEQFF. The CDR3 bases are TGTGCCAGCAGCTTGGCCGGTAGCGTCCCCTATGAGCAGTTCTTC.

This chain links TRBV9 with TRBJ2-1; D possibly corresponds to TRBD2 (6 bases). Between the trimmed V and J ends, which lost 0 bases and 9 bases, there was a span of 10 bases. CDR3 length: 13 residues. CDR1 is SGDLS and CDR2 is YYNGEE in the germline V gene. The CDR3 spells CASSVGTISEQFF. The CDR3 coding sequence is TGTGCCAGCAGCGTAGGGACTATCAGTGAGCAGTTCTTC. Filled out from reference TRBV9 and TRBJ2-1, the complete variable domain reads DSGVTQTPKHLITATGQRVTLRCSPRSGDLSVYWYQQSLDQGLQFLIQYYNGEERAKGNILERFSAQQFPDLHSELNLSSLELGDSALYFCASSVGTISEQFFGPGTRLTVL.

The J gene is TRBJ2-5, the V gene TRBV5-1; 9 nucleotides agree with TRBD2. J was trimmed by 5 bases and V by 3 bases; bases with no gene match: 11. The germline gives CDR1 SGHRS, CDR2 YFSETQ. The length of the CDR3 is 16 residues. CDR3 residues: CASSYLAGVGGETQYF. The DNA for the CDR3 is TGCGCCAGCAGCTATTTAGCGGGAGTTGGTGGTGAGACCCAGTACTTC.

The V call is TRBV14, the J call TRBJ1-2; D unclear. In germline, CDR1 is SGHDN, CDR2 FVKESK. V was shortened by 5 bases and J by 6 bases, with 13 bases between the two germline ends. This CDR3 contains 13 residues. CDR3 sequence reads: CASSETQRDGYTF. CDR3 bases: TGTGCCAGCAGCGAGACGCAGAGGGATGGCTACACCTTC.

This chain joins TRBV4-1 and TRBJ2-3, with 10 bases matching TRBD2. The V and J ends lost 6 bases and 4 bases, in that order; junction bases with no gene match: 10. The germline gives CDR1 MGHRA, CDR2 YSYEKL. The CDR3 contains 16 residues. This chain's CDR3 is CASRLSSGRSADTQYF. CDR3 sequence (DNA): TGCGCCAGCAGGCTTTCTAGCGGGAGAAGCGCAGATACGCAGTATTTT.

The CDR3 DNA reads TGTGCCAGCTCACCAAGCAACGGGAATGAGCAGTTCTTC. This encodes CASSPSNGNEQFF. The chain joins TRBV18 to TRBJ2-1; D gene unclear. V was shortened by 2 bases and J by 7 bases, with 9 bases between the two germline ends. Per the germline V gene, CDR1 is KGHSH and CDR2 is LQKENI. The CDR3 consists of 13 residues.